This TCR beta chain stems from a study of blood T cells in healthy people across ages (dated by TCRdb to 2013 to 2016). With regard to the full study: In model experiments, template switching captured about one uniquely barcoded TCR beta cDNA molecule for every two T cells. Donors were grouped into four age groups: young (average about 15 years), middle-aged (roughly 40), aged (62) and long-lived (just over 80). Using the same blood draw, the study looked at two additional independent replicas of 1 million unique cDNA reads for two donors, one aged 18 to 29 and the other aged 80 or older. Using deep sequencing normalized with unique cDNA molecular identifiers, the study measured how TCR beta repertoire diversity changes with age.

As for this clonotype: Its antigen is currently not known. Base qualities were left out, and no much larger clone turns up one base away.

Systemically healthy Caucasian individuals from Russia, some 36 in total and aged roughly 6 to 95 years, were included as donors. Ten milliliters of peripheral blood were drawn from each donor into EDTA-treated Vacutainer tubes. PBMCs were isolated by Ficoll-Paque density-gradient centrifugation, with at least 6.5 million obtained per sample. Trizol reagent was used to extract total RNA from PBMCs, with at least 5.5 micrograms per sample. For every donor, an aliquot of PBMCs went through flow cytometry to measure the percentages of naive CD45RAhigh/CD27high T cells. Study-wide conclusions, independent of this receptor: The percentage of naive T cells measured by flow cytometry correlated strongly with observed TCR beta diversity. Since profiling was done on bulk unsorted PBMCs, naive and antigen-experienced compartments could not be conclusively compared. Observed TCR beta diversity per million T cells fell roughly linearly with age, and a significant reduction was already apparent by age roughly 40. The CMV infection status of donors was not known, potentially confounding age-related changes in expanded clonotypes. Total diversity estimates from one million sequenced T cells were considered lower bounds and underestimates. Compared with the aged group, the long-lived group had more naive CD4+ T cells, fewer expanded clones and increased TCR diversity, a pattern suggesting age selection.

Library method: 5' RACE. For sequencing, an Illumina HiSeq 2500 was employed. A second PCR of about 6 to 11 cycles was run with a J-beta primer mix and a sample-barcoded 5' primer. Each TCR beta cDNA molecule received a unique molecular identifier from a template-switch 5' adaptor carrying 12 random nucleotides. Each sample yielded at least 2.5 million CDR3-containing paired-end reads. All of the RNA was converted into first-strand cDNA using the Mint cDNA synthesis kit, with a TRBC-specific oligonucleotide serving as the primer. Following uracil-DNA glycosylase treatment, all cDNA underwent a first 18-cycle PCR with the universal primers M1SS and BC2_uni_R. As for the authors' bioinformatics: For normalization, 1 million high-quality reads were randomly selected from each sample, with every read carrying a distinct molecular identifier. Reads sharing molecular identifiers were discarded rather than binned into consensus sequences. CDR3 identification, clonotype clustering and error correction used MiTCR with a Q25 quality threshold and the strictest error-elimination algorithm. A nonparametric unseen species model with Euler transformation was used to estimate a lower bound on total TCR beta diversity. TCRdb reprocessed the public reads (quality trimming at Q25 with fastp, clone calling with MiXCR) and kept in-frame beta chains. Rows with a matching CDR3 protein are joined into one entry that keeps the most common DNA and genes. The V and J calls here are based on TCRdb, not the publication. For this sample there are 900,000 to 950,000 distinct CDR3 sequences; about 29% appear just once. Of the sample, roughly 10% is held by the ten largest clones.

V is reduced by 6 bases and J by 1 base, leaving a spacing of 9 bases between them. Taken from cysteine to phenylalanine, the CDR3 has 13 residues. Only the CDR3 part of the read is kept: 39 bases, read in frame from the first base. For CDR1 and CDR2, the germline V gene lists KGHSH and LQKENI. Another study also made use of these data, one on T cells of mothers and their children. Taken from the second paper: Nine systemically healthy Caucasian individuals, comprising three mothers and their six children, were included as donors. cDNA synthesis consumed the entire amount of extracted RNA, loaded at around 1.5 ug RNA in each 15 ul reaction. In the second PCR, the M1S primer added sample barcodes and 2-4 random nucleotides. Over 8 million TCR beta CDR3 reads came from each mother, compared with a few million reads from each child. TCR recombination output is similarly shaped by thymic selection in related and unrelated pairs, with a minor effect exerted by inherited differences. Normalized repertoire overlap was always found to be slightly, but never significantly, higher in related mother-child pairs than in unrelated mother-child pairs. No persistent microchimeric T cell clones were detected, at a sensitivity of around 97 clones per million clonotypes. To look for features that set related mother-child pairs apart from unrelated individuals, the researchers ran deep NGS to compare the TCR beta repertoires of mothers and children. On average, the children were approximately 11 +/- 4 years old, while the mothers were around 40 +/- 4 years old. After adapter ligation was performed with NEBNext reagents, the libraries were sequenced on an Illumina HiSeq 2000 with 100+100 nt paired-end reads. Mother and child libraries were prepared a month apart and sequenced in separate runs to prevent cross-contamination. For each donor, somewhere between roughly 500,000 and 2,100,000 distinct TCR beta clonotypes were identified. Naive TCR beta clonotypes were estimated from low-frequency clonotypes matched to each donor's FACS-determined naive share, without sorting.

In this chain, TRBV18 is recombined with TRBJ1-1, with an unclear D gene assignment. Sequencing was carried out using blood. The source of this sequence is a woman between 35 and 50 years old in good health. The DNA sequence is as follows: TGTGCCAGCTCCCAAAGTAAGAACACTGAAGCTTTCTTT. Its protein reads: CASSQSKNTEAFF.